This T cell receptor (beta chain) was sequenced for a study of read filtering for tumor transcriptome and immune sequencing. Study information: Mean patient age was roughly 66 years, range about 45 to 85; approximately 17 male, more than 11 female. Revised staging placed fewer than ten patients in R-ISS I, 15 to 20 in II, more than five in III.

Molecular barcoded adaptors covering alpha/delta and beta/gamma chains were used on roughly 400 ng RNA. TCRdb re-called the reads with MiXCR, one entry per CDR3 protein. The sample carries 55,000 to 60,000 distinct CDR3 sequences, roughly 12% recorded once. Germline V gene lookup returns CDR1 DFQATT and CDR2 SNEGSKA (reference sequence). The CDR3 is 14 amino acids. Trimming took 4 bases from V and 2 from J, leaving 14 bases between them. The sequenced sample was a population of CD138-negative cells sorted from bone marrow. V gene TRBV20-1 combines with J gene TRBJ2-5, with D possibly TRBD2 on 5 matching bases. This TCR was recovered from a donor aged 40 or older with multiple myeloma. The CDR3 nucleotides are TGCAGTGCTAAACGGTCGGGAAAACAAGAGACCCAGTACTTC. Amino acid sequence: CSAKRSGKQETQYF.